This T cell receptor beta chain was recorded in a study of cytomegalovirus exposure and HLA in healthy donors. Notes on the study in general: In vitro work confirmed that a few CMV-associated chains recognize CMV antigens.

A multiplex PCR was run with 60 Vbeta primers and 13 Jbeta primers. Here immunoSEQ multiplex PCR was the method, and the copy in TCRdb shows in-frame clones only, minus some. The sample contains about 110,000 clones, 78% of which appear only once. Germline values: CDR1 MNHEY, CDR2 SMNVEV (reference sequence). Trimming removed 3 bases from V and 11 bases from J, with 16 bases in between. CDR3 length equals 13 residues. About this clone itself: Its antigen is unidentified.

The V call is TRBV27, the J call TRBJ1-1; D is perhaps TRBD1 (5 bases). This sequence was found in a woman in her thirties in good health and CMV-seronegative. Sequencing was performed on PBMCs. CDR3 in DNA: TGTGCCAGCAGTTTCTTTCAATCAGGGTACGCTTTCTTT. This encodes CASSFFQSGYAFF.